The 17 T cell receptor beta chains reported below all come from one sample, sequenced in a study of CD8 T cells in Susac syndrome. The authors reverse transcribed roughly 0.45 to 1 ug RNA with random hexamers. One entry per CDR3 protein results from TCRdb running MiXCR on the immunoSEQ multiplex PCR reads. The data hold 150,000 to 190,000 distinct CDR3 sequences, with approximately 96% observed a single time. Sequencing used CD4+ T cells from PBMCs. These receptors were taken from a human donor with Susac syndrome.

This rearrangement joins TRBV19 to TRBJ1-5; a weak D match, TRBD1 (5 bases). V was trimmed by 9 bases and J by 2 bases, leaving 14 bases between them. CDR3 length equals 14 residues. CDR1 is LNHDA and CDR2 is SQIVND in the germline V gene (reference sequence). CDR3 protein: CASSWGLGNQPQHF. Written as DNA, the CDR3 is TGTGCCAGCTCCTGGGGCCTTGGCAATCAGCCCCAGCATTTT.

This chain links TRBV20-1 with TRBJ2-1; possibly TRBD2 for D (5 bases). The CDR3 length is 11 residues. The germline V gene encodes CDR1 DFQATT and CDR2 SNEGSKA (reference sequence). V gave up 6 bases and J gave up 15 bases, with 18 bases separating them. The DNA of the CDR3 is TGCAGTGCACCAGAACGAGGGCCCGGGTTCTTC. Protein product: CSAPERGPGFF.

V usage is TRBV3-1 and J usage is TRBJ2-5, with D possibly TRBD1 on 6 matching bases. The CDR3 extends over 14 amino acids. V lost 4 bases to trimming and J lost 3 bases, with 12 bases between them. Germline assignment: CDR1 LGHDT and CDR2 YNNKEL (reference sequence). The CDR3 coding sequence is TGTGCCAGCAGCCCCTGGAAGGGGGAAGAGACCCAGTACTTC. Translation gives CASSPWKGEETQYF.

The chain is built from TRBV6-6 and TRBJ2-7, with D maybe TRBD1 (6 bases). The CDR3 has 13 residues. CDR1 is MNHNY, CDR2 SVGAGI, per germline (reference sequence). Deletions cut 2 bases from V and 4 bases from J, with 9 bases between. The CDR3 DNA is TGTGCCAGCAGTTACGCGGACAGTTACGAGCAGTACTTC. It codes for CASSYADSYEQYF.

The rearrangement uses TRBV19 and TRBJ2-1; possibly TRBD2 for D (5 bases). Germline CDR1 is LNHDA and CDR2 is SQIVND (reference sequence). Trimming pared 7 bases from V and 2 bases from J, leaving 6 bases between. The CDR3 loop spans 12 amino acids. The DNA for the CDR3 is TGTGCCAGTACGGGAACCTACAATGAGCAGTTCTTC. Residues: CASTGTYNEQFF.

The rearrangement joins TRBV2 to TRBJ2-6; D is unclear. The CDR3 is 17 residues long. CDR1 SNHLY and CDR2 FYNNEI come from the germline V gene. V was pared by 6 bases and J by 1 base, with 16 bases between. The CDR3 is CASSTGLSRSGANVLTF. CDR3 sequence (DNA): TGTGCCAGCAGCACGGGCCTATCTAGGTCTGGGGCCAACGTCCTGACTTTC.

The chain has TRBV13 and TRBJ1-6; no firm D call. In germline, CDR1 is PRHDT, CDR2 FYEKMQ (reference sequence). This CDR3 spans 15 amino acids. Trimming cost V 2 bases and J 5 bases, with 10 bases left between them. The CDR3 DNA follows: TGTGCCAGCAGCTTAAGGACTCATGATAATTCACCCCTCCACTTT. It yields the protein CASSLRTHDNSPLHF.

V gene TRBV5-4 combines with J gene TRBJ2-1; D gene unclear. CDR1 is SGHNT and CDR2 is YYREEE in the germline V gene (reference sequence). The CDR3 consists of 15 residues. Trimming took 3 bases from V and 1 from J, leaving 11 bases between them. CDR3 sequence reads: CASSSTGNSYNEQFF. Written as DNA, the CDR3 is TGTGCCAGCAGCTCCACGGGCAATTCCTACAATGAGCAGTTCTTC.

The chain recombines TRBV7-9 with TRBJ1-1; D ambiguous. Germline CDR1 and CDR2: SEHNR and FQNEAQ (reference sequence). Trimming took 4 bases from V and 1 from J, leaving 4 bases between them. The CDR3 contains 12 residues. The chain's CDR3 is CASSSKNTEAFF. CDR3 DNA: TGTGCCAGCAGCTCAAAGAACACTGAAGCTTTCTTT. The full variable domain, rest sourced from reference TRBV7-9 and TRBJ1-1, is DTGVSQNPRHKITKRGQNVTFRCDPISEHNRLYWYRQTLGQGPEFLTYFQNEAQLEKSRLLSDRFSAERPKGSFSTLEIQRTEQGDSAMYLCASSSKNTEAFFGQGTRLTVV.

The rearrangement links TRBV2 to TRBJ2-5, with a tentative D call TRBD2 (5 bases). There are 17 residues in the CDR3. Germline assignment: CDR1 SNHLY and CDR2 FYNNEI. V dropped 4 bases and J dropped 0 bases, with 18 bases sitting between them. The CDR3 nucleotides read TGTGCCAGCAGTGTCTTGCTGGACTGGACCGACCAAGAGACCCAGTACTTC. It specifies CASSVLLDWTDQETQYF.

This clonotype appeared once. The chain has TRBV11-1 and TRBJ1-1; no reliable D call. Germline V gene lookup returns CDR1 SGHAT and CDR2 FQDESV (reference sequence). This CDR3 contains 14 residues. Between the trimmed V and J ends, which lost 1 base and 1 base, there was a span of 7 bases. CDR3: CASSLGRTNTEAFF. The CDR3 DNA reads TGTGCCAGCAGCTTAGGAAGAACGAACACTGAAGCTTTCTTT.

In DNA, the CDR3 is TGTGCCAGCAGTGTAGGACTCCGCAGTCCAGATACGCAGTATTTT. Protein sequence: CASSVGLRSPDTQYF. This sequence joins TRBV6-6 and TRBJ2-3, with D possibly being TRBD2 (5 bases). With 5 bases removed from V and 4 bases from J, the gap between germline ends came to 16 bases. The germline V gene encodes CDR1 MNHNY and CDR2 SVGAGI (reference sequence). The CDR3 contains 15 residues.

This rearrangement joins TRBV4-1 to TRBJ2-6, with 9 positions matching TRBD1. With 8 bases clipped from V and 1 base from J, the junction kept 9 bases outside the gene matches. The CDR3 is 17 amino acids. The germline CDR1 and CDR2 sequences are MGHRA and YSYEKL. CDR3 in amino acids: CASSPGQGISGANVLTF. In DNA form, the CDR3 reads TGCGCCAGCTCTCCGGGACAGGGAATATCTGGGGCCAACGTCCTGACTTTC.

The V call is TRBV7-2, the J call TRBJ2-3, with TRBD2 matching over 13 bases. The CDR3 consists of 15 residues. Germline V gene data show CDR1 as SGHTA and CDR2 as FQGNSA. V lost 4 bases to trimming and J lost 7 bases; unmatched junction nucleotides: 5. The CDR3 region has the DNA TGTGCCAGCAGCTCGGGGACTAGCGGGGTGAATACGCAGTATTTT. This codes for CASSSGTSGVNTQYF.

The chain links TRBV2 to TRBJ2-1; D ambiguous. This CDR3 has 12 amino acids. CDR1 SNHLY and CDR2 FYNNEI come from the germline V gene. V lost 8 bases, J lost 7 bases, and 12 bases lay in between. The DNA for the CDR3 is TGTGCCAGCGCGAGGTACGTGAATGAGCAGTTCTTC. It codes for CASARYVNEQFF. Full variable domain (remainder filled in from reference TRBV2 and TRBJ2-1): EPEVTQTPSHQVTQMGQEVILRCVPISNHLYFYWYRQILGQKVEFLVSFYNNEISEKSEIFDDQFSVERPDGSNFTLKIRSTKLEDSAMYFCASARYVNEQFFGPGTRLTVL.

V is TRBV7-2 and J is TRBJ1-6; no clear D gene. From germline, CDR1 is SGHTA and CDR2 FQGNSA. The CDR3 loop spans 12 amino acids. The V end lost 5 bases, the J end lost 7 bases, and 6 bases lay between the germline ends. CDR3 DNA: TGTGCCAGCAGCAGAAGCAATTCACCCCTCCACTTT. It encodes CASSRSNSPLHF.

The table lists this clonotype with a count of one. V and J are TRBV5-4 and TRBJ2-1; TRBD1 aligns across 8 bases. V was clipped by 5 bases and J by 6 bases; unmatched bases: 7. In germline, CDR1 is SGHNT, CDR2 YYREEE (reference sequence). The CDR3 has 14 amino acids. The CDR3 DNA sequence: TGTGCCAGCAGGCTAGACAGGGGAGGCAATGAGCAGTTCTTC. It yields the protein CASRLDRGGNEQFF.